This passage covers 13 T cell receptor beta chains from one sample sequenced in a study of blood T cell repertoires in COVID-19. Here immunoSEQ multiplex PCR was the method, and the copy in TCRdb shows in-frame clones only, minus some. The sample records 250,000 or so clones, 89% being singletons. Specimen: peripheral blood. The receptors stem from a woman in her 40s who had recovered from COVID-19.

The chain uses TRBV4-1 and TRBJ2-3; 12 bases align to TRBD1. The CDR3 consists of 20 residues. The J segment lost 1 base and the V segment lost 3 bases, leaving 14 bases of the junction unmatched. Germline lookup yields CDR1 MGHRA and CDR2 YSYEKL. This CDR3 reads CASSQGTGGLAGAGTDTQYF. For the CDR3, the DNA is TGCGCCAGCAGCCAGGGGACAGGGGGCCTAGCGGGAGCCGGCACAGATACGCAGTATTTT.

This chain connects TRBV30 to TRBJ1-3, with a possible D match to TRBD1 (5 bases). The CDR3 totals 17 residues. V was pared by 5 bases and J by 2 bases, with 22 bases between. Germline V gives CDR1 GTSNPN, CDR2 SVGIG (reference sequence). CDR3 sequence reads: CAWSVQEGRSPGNTIYF. The CDR3 DNA sequence: TGTGCCTGGTCGGTTCAGGAGGGGAGATCCCCTGGAAACACCATATATTTT. Combining the CDR3 with reference TRBV30 and TRBJ1-3 gives the whole variable domain SQTIHQWPATLVQPVGSPLSLECTVEGTSNPNLYWYRQAAGRGLQLLFYSVGIGQISSEVPQNLSASRPQDRQFILSSKKLLLSDSGFYLCAWSVQEGRSPGNTIYFGEGSWLTVV.

A few counts support this clone. The junction departs from germline at one end; a sequencing error may be responsible. This chain joins TRBV7-9 and TRBJ1-3; D perhaps matches TRBD1 (6 bases). Germline CDR1 SEHNR, CDR2 FQNEAQ (reference sequence). CDR3 length: 15 residues. In DNA, the CDR3 is TGTGCCAGCGCCCCAGGGGCCGTCTCTGGAAACACCGTATATTTT. Residues: CASAPGAVSGNTVYF.

The rearrangement uses TRBV3-1 (or the pseudogene TRBV3-2) and TRBJ1-1, with TRBD1 as a possible D gene (6 bases). The ends were cut back, 4 bases at V and 3 bases at J, with 12 bases in the middle. Per germline, CDR1 LGHDT and CDR2 YNNKEL (reference sequence). This CDR3 spans 14 amino acids. The CDR3 coding sequence is TGTGCCAGCAGCCTCCAGGGGAAGTACACTGAAGCTTTCTTT. Its protein product is CASSLQGKYTEAFF.

This clone came up a few times. The J gene is TRBJ1-2, the V gene TRBV6-1, with 11 bases lining up with TRBD1. This CDR3 spans 17 amino acids. Germline values: CDR1 MNHNS, CDR2 SASEGT. J was trimmed by 3 bases and V by 4 bases; bases with no gene match: 10. The CDR3 loop is CASSAGGTGGRHYGYTF. In nucleotides, the CDR3 is TGTGCCAGCAGTGCGGGTGGGACAGGGGGTCGTCACTATGGCTACACCTTC.

J is TRBJ2-3 and V is TRBV19, with D unclear. Per germline, CDR1 LNHDA and CDR2 SQIVND (reference sequence). Trimming stripped 1 base from V and 4 bases from J, with 15 bases between. The CDR3 totals 16 residues. CDR3 sequence (DNA): TGTGCCAGTAGTATAGGTACCTTAAAGAGTGCAGATACGCAGTATTTT. This codes for CASSIGTLKSADTQYF.

The chain recombines TRBV30 with TRBJ2-1, with 11 positions matching TRBD2. The CDR3 sequence is 17 residues long. Germline loops: CDR1 GTSNPN, CDR2 SVGIG (reference sequence). Trimming at V came to 2 bases and at J to 2 bases, leaving 8 bases not matched to a gene. The CDR3 DNA sequence: TGTGCCTGGAGTACCCGACCTAGCGGGAGGACCTACAATGAGCAGTTCTTC. Its translation: CAWSTRPSGRTYNEQFF. The full variable domain, with the rest looked up from reference TRBV30 and TRBJ2-1, is SQTIHQWPATLVQPVGSPLSLECTVEGTSNPNLYWYRQAAGRGLQLLFYSVGIGQISSEVPQNLSASRPQDRQFILSSKKLLLSDSGFYLCAWSTRPSGRTYNEQFFGPGTRLTVL.

V and J are TRBV10-3 and TRBJ2-1, with D possibly matching TRBD2 (5 bases). This CDR3 region has 14 residues. V gave up 6 bases and J gave up 7 bases, with 16 bases separating them. Germline loops: CDR1 ENHRY, CDR2 SYGVKD. The DNA of the CDR3 is TGTGCCATCAGGGAGGACCCCCAGCGGAATGAGCAGTTCTTC. Protein product: CAIREDPQRNEQFF.

This clone was seen just once. The chain links TRBV7-9 to TRBJ2-2, with D hard to call. This CDR3 is built from 14 residues. Germline lookup yields CDR1 SEHNR and CDR2 FQNEAQ (reference sequence). V lost 3 bases and J 1 base, leaving 6 bases between the germline ends. CDR3 sequence reads: CASSFGQNTGELFF. The CDR3 DNA sequence: TGTGCCAGCAGCTTCGGTCAGAACACCGGGGAGCTGTTTTTT. Based on the CDR3 plus reference TRBV7-9 and TRBJ2-2, the full variable domain is DTGVSQNPRHKITKRGQNVTFRCDPISEHNRLYWYRQTLGQGPEFLTYFQNEAQLEKSRLLSDRFSAERPKGSFSTLEIQRTEQGDSAMYLCASSFGQNTGELFFGEGSRLTVL.

V gene TRBV2 combines with J gene TRBJ2-1; 9 bases agree with TRBD1. The CDR3 extends over 14 amino acids. Losses at the gene ends were 1 base for V and 9 bases for J; bases not matched to a gene: 4. The germline CDR1 and CDR2 sequences are SNHLY and FYNNEI. The CDR3 DNA reads TGTGCCAGCAGTGAAGGGACAGGGGAAAGTGAGCAGTTCTTC. Protein sequence: CASSEGTGESEQFF.

The rearrangement joins TRBV29-1 to TRBJ2-7; maybe TRBD1 (6 bases). The V end lost 6 bases, the J end lost 4 bases, and 13 bases lay between the germline ends. Germline V gene lookup returns CDR1 SQVTM and CDR2 ANQGSEA. This CDR3 comprises 12 residues. Written as DNA, the CDR3 is TGCAGCGTCTACAGGGCAGGGTACGAGCAGTACTTC. Translation gives CSVYRAGYEQYF.

The chain uses TRBV28 and TRBJ1-3; 7 bases fit TRBD1. Unmatched junction bases numbered 5, after V lost 6 bases and J lost 3 bases. Looked up from germline, CDR1 is MDHEN and CDR2 is SYDVKM. There are 14 residues in the CDR3. The DNA for the CDR3 is TGTGCCAGCAGCCCGACAGGGTTTGGAAACACCATATATTTT. This gives the protein CASSPTGFGNTIYF.

V gene TRBV19 combines with J gene TRBJ2-4, with D hard to call. Trimming cost V 5 bases and J 6 bases, with 17 bases left between them. The CDR3 totals 15 residues. The germline CDR1 and CDR2 sequences are LNHDA and SQIVND (reference sequence). CDR3 bases: TGTGCCAGTAGTCCTTCCCCGTTTGCAGGAAACATTCAGTACTTC. Protein product: CASSPSPFAGNIQYF. Full variable domain (outside the CDR3, taken from reference TRBV19 and TRBJ2-4): DGGITQSPKYLFRKEGQNVTLSCEQNLNHDAMYWYRQDPGQGLRLIYYSQIVNDFQKGDIAEGYSVSREKKESFPLTVTSAQKNPTAFYLCASSPSPFAGNIQYFGAGTRLSVL.